This T cell receptor (beta chain) was recovered during a study of T cells after yellow fever vaccination. Study context: The SMART-Seq v4 Ultra Low Input method served to prepare the low-cell-number fractions.

In germline, CDR1 is SGHRS, CDR2 YFSETQ. This CDR3 has 15 amino acids. V was pared by 1 base and J by 1 base, with 11 bases between. Study findings and constraints: Abundant bulk-derived clonotypes could contaminate FACS-sorted repertoires. At under 97% for CD4 and approximately 89% for CD8, most primary-vaccination clones showed up again after the booster.

For TCR, cDNA came from 5'RACE template switching, which added a universal primer site and UMIs. TCRdb called the 5' RACE reads again in MiXCR, with one record for every CDR3 protein. The data contain 300,000 or so distinct CDR3 sequences, 4% of them seen just once; the ten biggest clones take up approximately 25%. This clonotype was seen repeatedly, ten times or more. What it binds is unknown. The V and J genes are TRBV5-1 and TRBJ1-1, with D possibly matching TRBD1 (6 bases). The source was PBMCs, collected 5 days after the yellow fever booster vaccination. The receptor was isolated from a man aged 18 to 29 who received the YFV17D yellow fever vaccine. The CDR3 sequence: CASSLRSGANTEAFF. The CDR3 DNA sequence: TGCGCCAGCAGCTTGCGGTCGGGGGCGAACACTGAAGCTTTCTTT. The whole variable domain, filled in from reference TRBV5-1 and TRBJ1-1, reads KAGVTQTPRYLIKTRGQQVTLSCSPISGHRSVSWYQQTPGQGLQFLFEYFSETQRNKGNFPGRFSGRQFSNSRSEMNVSTLELGDSALYLCASSLRSGANTEAFFGQGTRLTVV.